This TCR beta chain originates from a study of cytomegalovirus exposure and HLA in healthy donors. The CDR3 consists of 14 residues. The ends lost 5 bases at V and 9 bases at J; junction bases unmatched: 9. Per the germline V gene, CDR1 is SGHAT and CDR2 is FQNNGV. This clone was observed a single time. Its antigen is unidentified. The PCR was carried out with 60 Vbeta primers and 13 Jbeta primers. Data came from immunoSEQ multiplex PCR; TCRdb stores just in-frame clones and leaves some out. This sample has about 110,000 clones, with over 55% found just once. Study outcomes and limitations: Per published accounts, TCR beta sequences correctly predicted the HLA-A and HLA-B alleles of most subjects. In a later analysis, TCR beta V- and J-gene trimming was associated with a missense DCLRE1C variant. Per a later analysis, HLA-associated TCR beta chains showed more clonal expansion than other, equally common TCR beta chains.

Sequencing was done on a sample of PBMCs. The clonotype was recovered from a female donor in good health and CMV-seronegative. The chain recombines TRBV11-2 with TRBJ2-1; 8 bases match TRBD2. The CDR3 region is CASSTLRLAGEQFF. In DNA form, the CDR3 reads TGTGCCAGCAGCACGTTGAGGCTAGCGGGTGAGCAGTTCTTC.